Below are 19 T cell receptor beta chains sequenced from a single sample in a study of vaccination effects on CD4 cells after COVID-19. Within the ViraFEST assay, antigen-specific CD4+ T cells underwent expansion with viral peptide pools prior to sequencing. Culture lasted over 9 days before CD4+ T cell isolation. Participants got two doses of BNT162b2 or mRNA-1273 vaccine. The antigens for these receptors are not known. Assay: immunoSEQ multiplex PCR; the TCRdb copy retains only in-frame clones and omits some. The table includes 25,000 to 35,000 clones, 74% detected once. This specimen consisted of CD4+ T cells from PBMCs cultured with HCoV-OC43 spike peptides, obtained after COVID-19 vaccination. The subset: HCoV-OC43 spike overlapping peptide pool stimulation. These receptors all come from a human donor who received a COVID-19 vaccine.

V gene TRBV11-3 combines with J gene TRBJ2-2, with D unclear. The length of the CDR3 is 13 residues. CDR1 and CDR2 from the germline V gene are SGHNT and YENEEA. Deletions cut 3 bases from V and 6 bases from J, with 8 bases between. CDR3 nucleotides: TGTGCCAGCAGCTTGTTCCAACCCGGGGAGCTGTTTTTT. This codes for CASSLFQPGELFF.

This clone appeared a single time. The rearrangement joins TRBV18 to TRBJ2-1, with D possibly TRBD2 on 5 matching bases. The CDR3 extends over 18 amino acids. V shed 2 bases and J shed 0 bases, with 17 bases lying between them. The V gene's germline CDR1 is KGHSH and CDR2 LQKENI. The chain's CDR3 is CASSPERSSLTSYNEQFF. Written as DNA, the CDR3 is TGTGCCAGCTCACCAGAAAGGTCTAGCCTGACCTCCTACAATGAGCAGTTCTTC.

This clone occurred a few times. CDR3 loop: CASSIGGSVYNEQFF. CDR3 sequence (DNA): TGTGCCAGTAGTATCGGTGGGAGCGTATACAATGAGCAGTTCTTC. The chain employs TRBV19 and TRBJ2-1; the D gene is possibly TRBD2 (5 bases). The CDR3 loop spans 15 amino acids. The germline V gene encodes CDR1 LNHDA and CDR2 SQIVND (reference sequence). The V gene lost 3 bases and the J gene lost 4 bases, with 13 bases spanning the gap.

This rearrangement joins TRBV6-5 to TRBJ1-2, with D maybe TRBD1 (5 bases). The CDR3 totals 14 residues. V was trimmed by 6 bases and J by 5 bases, leaving 16 bases between them. The germline V gene has CDR1 MNHEY and CDR2 SVGAGI. This chain's CDR3 is CASRVGVGQYGYTF. CDR3 nucleotide sequence: TGTGCCAGCAGGGTAGGGGTTGGCCAGTATGGCTACACCTTC.

The chain uses TRBV18 and TRBJ1-2, with D tentatively TRBD1 (5 bases). Germline CDR1 reads KGHSH; CDR2 reads LQKENI. With 3 bases removed from V and 8 bases from J, the gap between germline ends came to 22 bases. The length of the CDR3 is 16 residues. As DNA, the CDR3 is TGTGCCAGCTCACCTTTTAGGGAACAGGCCCGTGGGGGCTACACCTTC. It translates to CASSPFREQARGGYTF.

The J gene is TRBJ1-5, the V gene TRBV20-1, with a possible D match to TRBD1 (5 bases). The CDR3 is 13 amino acids. V gave up 3 bases and J gave up 6 bases, with 12 bases separating them. Germline loops: CDR1 DFQATT, CDR2 SNEGSKA (reference sequence). CDR3: CSASQGVGQPQHF. Here the CDR3 DNA reads TGCAGTGCTAGTCAGGGTGTTGGTCAGCCCCAGCATTTT.

The gene calls are TRBV6-6 and TRBJ1-1; D gene unclear. CDR3 length equals 11 residues. The V gene lost 6 bases and the J gene lost 1 base, with 3 bases spanning the gap. Germline V CDR1 and CDR2: MNHNY, SVGAGI (reference sequence). The CDR3 here is CASRKNTEAFF. The CDR3 DNA reads TGTGCCAGCAGAAAGAACACTGAAGCTTTCTTT.

This clone came up once. The chain carries TRBV5-1 and TRBJ2-1; D might be TRBD2 (5 bases). Germline V gene data show CDR1 as SGHRS and CDR2 as YFSETQ. V lost 3 bases, J lost 5 bases, and 24 bases lay in between. The CDR3 runs to 18 residues. The CDR3 DNA reads as TGCGCCAGCAGCTCCTATGTGAGTTTTAGCGCCTATGACAATGAGCAGTTCTTC. Its protein product is CASSSYVSFSAYDNEQFF.

The V gene is TRBV18, the J gene TRBJ2-7; 11 nucleotides agree with TRBD1. The CDR3 covers 15 residues. Germline CDR1 reads KGHSH; CDR2 reads LQKENI. Unmatched junction bases numbered 4, after V lost 5 bases and J lost 1 base. The CDR3 region is CASSTGQGGSYEQYF. The CDR3 coding sequence is TGTGCCAGCTCAACGGGACAGGGGGGGTCCTACGAGCAGTACTTC.

The rearrangement links TRBV5-4 to TRBJ2-7; D uncertain. The CDR3 is 13 amino acids. Looked up from germline, CDR1 is SGHNT and CDR2 is YYREEE (reference sequence). V dropped 2 bases and J dropped 6 bases, with 12 bases sitting between them. The CDR3 bases are TGTGCCAGCAGCTTAGAGCATTCCGGCGAGCAGTACTTC. Amino acids: CASSLEHSGEQYF.

This clone was detected once. J is TRBJ2-5 and V is TRBV7-6; D unresolved. The CDR3 runs 17 residues. Germline V gene sequence: CDR1 SGHVS, CDR2 FNYEAQ. V was cut by 3 bases and J by 1 base, with 18 bases left in between. The CDR3 sequence: CASSLNGRVSSQETQYF. CDR3 nucleotide sequence: TGTGCCAGCAGCTTGAATGGACGCGTTTCGAGCCAAGAGACCCAGTACTTC.

The chain carries TRBV5-1 and TRBJ2-5; TRBD2 is a possible D gene (6 bases). The germline gives CDR1 SGHRS, CDR2 YFSETQ. CDR3 size: 14 residues. The germline V and J ends were trimmed by 0 bases and 5 bases, with 11 bases remaining between them. The CDR3 is CASSLGTKGETQYF. CDR3 coding DNA: TGCGCCAGCAGCTTGGGGACTAAGGGGGAGACCCAGTACTTC.

This chain joins TRBV7-9 and TRBJ2-7; 8 positions match TRBD1. Germline V gene lookup returns CDR1 SEHNR and CDR2 FQNEAQ (reference sequence). CDR3 length equals 14 residues. J was trimmed by 1 base and V by 1 base; bases with no gene match: 0. The CDR3 protein is CASSLGTGSYEQYF. The CDR3 region has the DNA TGTGCCAGCAGCTTAGGGACAGGGTCCTACGAGCAGTACTTC.

The chain uses TRBV6-5 and TRBJ1-1; TRBD1 matches 7 bases. Trimming at V came to 6 bases and at J to 0 bases, leaving 7 bases not matched to a gene. CDR3 size: 15 residues. Germline CDR1 reads MNHEY; CDR2 reads SVGAGI. This CDR3 reads CASRMPGTVNTEAFF. In DNA form, the CDR3 reads TGTGCCAGCAGGATGCCCGGGACAGTGAACACTGAAGCTTTCTTT.

The CDR3 reads CASSQVGVYNSPLHF. In DNA, the CDR3 is TGTGCCAGCAGCCAAGTCGGAGTTTATAATTCACCCCTCCACTTT. The rearrangement links TRBV4-2 to TRBJ1-6; no clear D gene. V gave up 1 base and J gave up 4 bases, with 8 bases separating them. This CDR3 has 15 amino acids. The germline gives CDR1 LGHNA, CDR2 YNFKEQ.

The chain is built from TRBV21-1 and TRBJ1-4; the D call in the table, TRBD1, was not verified against the DNA. TRBV21-1 is shown as a pseudogene. The CDR3 extends over 16 amino acids. DNA for the CDR3: TGTGCCAGCAGCAAAGGGCAGGGTGCAACTAATGAAAAACTGTTTTTT. Its protein product is CASSKGQGATNEKLFF.

The CDR3 here is CASSYYLRGGGNEQFF. In DNA, the CDR3 is TGTGCCAGCAGTTACTATTTGCGGGGGGGTGGCAATGAGCAGTTCTTC. The gene calls are TRBV6-5 and TRBJ2-1; TRBD2 matches at 9 bases. The germline gives CDR1 MNHEY, CDR2 SVGAGI. The junction had 7 bases not matched to a gene; V was cut back by 1 base and J by 6 bases. The CDR3 sequence is 16 residues long.

This clone was detected only a few times. The chain couples TRBV4-1 to TRBJ2-2, with 12 bases fitting TRBD2. The length of the CDR3 is 19 residues. V gave up 5 bases and J gave up 7 bases; unmatched junction bases: 17. Germline V gene lookup returns CDR1 MGHRA and CDR2 YSYEKL. The CDR3 coding sequence is TGCGCCAGCAGCTCGGCTGGACTAGCGGGGAGAACTAGCGGCGGGGAGCTGTTTTTT. Its translation: CASSSAGLAGRTSGGELFF.

The chain carries TRBV3-1 (or the pseudogene TRBV3-2) and TRBJ1-3; tentatively, D is TRBD1 (5 bases). The ends were cut back, 8 bases at V and 0 bases at J, with 11 bases in the middle. Germline V lookup: CDR1 LGHDT, CDR2 YNNKEL (reference sequence). The CDR3 covers 14 residues. The CDR3 region is CASSQTASGNTIYF. DNA for the CDR3: TGTGCCAGCTCCCAGACAGCCTCTGGAAACACCATATATTTT.